The 29 T cell receptor beta chains given below trace back to one sample, sequenced in a study of T cells after yellow fever vaccination (dated by TCRdb to the late 2010s). Libraries came from 5' RACE. The sequencer was an Illumina NovaSeq 6000. TCRdb cleaned the public reads at Q25 with fastp, built clones with MiXCR and kept in-frame beta chains. All rows with the same CDR3 protein become a single entry with the most common DNA and genes. Across this sample there are over 300,000 distinct CDR3 sequences, with 4.1% seen only once. The top ten clones comprise 20% to 25% of the sample. The treatment or condition label corresponds to: live attenuated yellow fever vaccine strain. This specimen consisted of PBMCs, obtained 5 days after the yellow fever booster vaccination. All receptors derive from a man aged 18 to 29 who received the YFV17D yellow fever vaccine.

This sequence joins TRBV12-3 or TRBV12-4 and TRBJ2-3, with 10 bases aligning to TRBD2. This CDR3 is 14 amino acids long. J was trimmed by 5 bases and V by 6 bases; bases with no gene match: 5. The CDR3 loop reads CASRAGGLRDTQYF. The CDR3 DNA sequence: TGTGCCAGCAGAGCGGGGGGGCTAAGAGATACGCAGTATTTT.

This clonotype was seen repeatedly, ten times or more. V and J are TRBV4-3 and TRBJ2-7; 9 bases are a match to TRBD1. Losses at the gene ends were 2 bases for V and 6 bases for J; bases not matched to a gene: 8. The germline V gene encodes CDR1 LGHNA and CDR2 YSLEER. The CDR3 length is 15 residues. The DNA for the CDR3 is TGCGCCAGCAGCCAAAGTCCGGGACAGGGAAGCGAGCAGTACTTC. Translated, it gives CASSQSPGQGSEQYF.

The V gene is TRBV28, the J gene TRBJ2-5; either TRBD1 or TRBD2 may supply D (6 bases each). Germline values: CDR1 MDHEN, CDR2 SYDVKM. Trimming removed 5 bases from V and 5 bases from J, with 18 bases in between. The CDR3 sequence is 15 residues long. This CDR3 reads CASSPMKTGRETQYF. CDR3 nucleotides: TGTGCCAGCAGTCCGATGAAAACAGGGAGGGAGACCCAGTACTTC.

The chain couples TRBV5-8 to TRBJ2-5; D tentatively reads TRBD1 or TRBD2 (5 bases each). The CDR3 covers 15 residues. The ends were cut back, 5 bases at V and 7 bases at J, with 21 bases in the middle. Germline CDR1 is SGHTS and CDR2 is YDEGEE. The CDR3 loop reads CASRRPGTQVGTQYF. CDR3 bases: TGTGCCAGCAGACGCCCCGGGACCCAGGTGGGGACCCAGTACTTC.

This clonotype was observed a few times. V usage is TRBV5-1 and J usage is TRBJ1-2; the D gene is possibly TRBD1 (5 bases). From germline, CDR1 is SGHRS and CDR2 YFSETQ. The CDR3 has 15 residues. The V end lost 4 bases, the J end lost 3 bases, and 16 bases lay between the germline ends. The CDR3 DNA reads as TGCGCCAGCAGCATGGGGACGGAGGGTTACTATGGCTACACCTTC. Translation gives CASSMGTEGYYGYTF.

This clonotype has a count of ten or more. This CDR3 reads CASSLIAYEQFF. CDR3 nucleotide sequence: TGCGCCAGCAGCTTAATAGCCTATGAGCAGTTCTTC. V is TRBV5-1 and J is TRBJ2-1; no reliable D call. The CDR3 has 12 residues. V dropped 2 bases and J dropped 8 bases, with 8 bases sitting between them. Germline assignment: CDR1 SGHRS and CDR2 YFSETQ.

The chain couples TRBV4-2 to TRBJ1-2; D not certain. The germline V gene has CDR1 LGHNA and CDR2 YNFKEQ. Trimming pared 2 bases from V and 6 bases from J, leaving 13 bases between. This CDR3 contains 14 residues. CDR3 sequence reads: CASSQSEPGDGYTF. The CDR3 DNA is TGTGCCAGCAGCCAAAGCGAACCTGGGGATGGCTACACCTTC.

The rearrangement links TRBV13 to TRBJ2-5; D is unclear. Germline CDR1 is PRHDT and CDR2 is FYEKMQ (reference sequence). Trimming took off 5 bases at V and 2 bases at J, with 15 bases between the two ends. The CDR3 extends over 15 amino acids. As DNA, the CDR3 is TGTGCCAGCAGCGGCGACCCGGGTCATCAAGAGACCCAGTACTTC. Translated, it gives CASSGDPGHQETQYF.

The chain links TRBV20-1 to TRBJ2-5; the match to TRBD2 covers 8 bases. Germline V gene sequence: CDR1 DFQATT, CDR2 SNEGSKA (reference sequence). Trimming at V came to 5 bases and at J to 5 bases, leaving 4 bases not matched to a gene. The CDR3 is 12 amino acids. This CDR3 reads CSAGTSRETQYF. DNA for the CDR3: TGCAGTGCTGGGACTAGTAGGGAGACCCAGTACTTC.

The V gene is TRBV6-1, the J gene TRBJ1-5, with D maybe TRBD1 (6 bases). The CDR3 loop spans 13 amino acids. Between the trimmed V and J ends, which lost 3 bases and 7 bases, there was a span of 10 bases. Germline loops: CDR1 MNHNS, CDR2 SASEGT. The DNA of the CDR3 is TGTGCCAGCAGTGATGGGGGGCAACAGCCCCAGCATTTT. This sequence encodes CASSDGGQQPQHF.

This clonotype was counted many times. V is TRBV5-1 and J is TRBJ2-2; TRBD2 is a possible D gene (6 bases). V lost 6 bases to trimming and J lost 8 bases, with 17 bases between them. This CDR3 has 14 residues. Germline V gene sequence: CDR1 SGHRS, CDR2 YFSETQ. The CDR3 DNA sequence: TGCGCCAGCAACCGGGACTCCCCCAGGGGGGAGCTGTTTTTT. Residues: CASNRDSPRGELFF.

This clonotype was counted at least ten times. The rearrangement links TRBV4-2 to TRBJ1-5, with D possibly TRBD1 on 5 matching bases. Germline V gene sequence: CDR1 LGHNA, CDR2 YNFKEQ. V lost 3 bases and J lost 3, with 12 bases in between. This CDR3 spans 15 amino acids. This CDR3 reads CASSQRETVNQPQHF. CDR3 nucleotide sequence: TGTGCCAGCAGCCAGAGGGAGACAGTCAATCAGCCCCAGCATTTT.

The chain links TRBV18 to TRBJ2-7; tentatively, D is TRBD1 or TRBD2 (5 bases each). V was cut by 4 bases and J by 7 bases, with 11 bases left in between. CDR1 is KGHSH, CDR2 LQKENI, per germline. The CDR3 sequence is 12 residues long. The CDR3 loop is CASSREGREQYF. The CDR3, as DNA: TGTGCCAGCTCACGTGAGGGGCGAGAGCAGTACTTC.

This chain uses TRBV20-1 with TRBJ2-3; TRBD1 aligns across 8 bases. CDR3 size: 13 residues. Trimming removed 1 base from V and 6 bases from J; junction bases left unmatched: 3. The germline CDR1 and CDR2 sequences are DFQATT and SNEGSKA (reference sequence). DNA for the CDR3: TGCAGTGCTAGAGTTACAGGGGGGGATACGCAGTATTTT. It codes for CSARVTGGDTQYF.

The V call is TRBV5-5, the J call TRBJ1-5, with no clear D. Germline V CDR1 and CDR2: SGHKS, YYEKEE (reference sequence). The ends were cut back, 5 bases at V and 8 bases at J, with 14 bases in the middle. The length of the CDR3 is 13 residues. The CDR3 DNA reads TGTGCCAGCAGAAGGCAGGAAGAGGAGCCCCAGCATTTT. Translation gives CASRRQEEEPQHF. Full variable domain (rest looked up from reference TRBV5-5 and TRBJ1-5): DAGVTQSPTHLIKTRGQQVTLRCSPISGHKSVSWYQQVLGQGPQFIFQYYEKEERGRGNFPDRFSARQFPNYSSELNVNALLLGDSALYLCASRRQEEEPQHFGDGTRLSIL.

The chain joins TRBV5-5 to TRBJ1-1; D is perhaps TRBD1 (5 bases). Deletions cut 6 bases from V and 1 base from J, with 19 bases between. This CDR3 is built from 16 residues. CDR1 is SGHKS, CDR2 YYEKEE, per germline (reference sequence). CDR3 sequence: CASIGGGRTGNTEAFF. DNA for the CDR3: TGTGCCAGCATCGGCGGGGGTAGGACGGGGAACACTGAAGCTTTCTTT.

The CDR3 loop is CASSLTTGRANEQFF. In DNA form, the CDR3 reads TGTGCCAGCAGCCTTACGACAGGGAGGGCCAATGAGCAGTTCTTC. The V gene is TRBV9, the J gene TRBJ2-1; possibly TRBD1 or TRBD2 for D (7 bases each). The CDR3 totals 15 residues. Trimming took off 4 bases at V and 6 bases at J, with 17 bases between the two ends. Per the germline V gene, CDR1 is SGDLS and CDR2 is YYNGEE.

This clonotype was seen a few times. The rearrangement links TRBV4-3 to TRBJ2-5; TRBD1 agrees at 10 bases. In germline, CDR1 is LGHNA, CDR2 YSLEER. This CDR3 contains 18 residues. V dropped 1 base and J dropped 4; count of bases not matched to a gene: 12. Written as DNA, the CDR3 is TGCGCCAGCAGCCAAGTGTCCGCGGACAGGGGGTACGCAGAGACCCAGTACTTC. The encoded protein is CASSQVSADRGYAETQYF.

This clonotype occurred a few times. The V call is TRBV29-1, the J call TRBJ1-2, with D possibly matching TRBD1 (6 bases). Trimming took off 5 bases at V and 8 bases at J, with 18 bases between the two ends. Germline loops: CDR1 SQVTM, CDR2 ANQGSEA. The CDR3 consists of 13 residues. This CDR3 reads CSVRTGRGDGYTF. The CDR3 DNA reads as TGCAGCGTTAGAACAGGGCGAGGGGACGGCTACACCTTC.

The chain joins TRBV27 to TRBJ2-7, with D perhaps matching TRBD1 (6 bases). The CDR3 spans 14 residues. From germline, CDR1 is MNHEY and CDR2 SMNVEV (reference sequence). V was shortened by 3 bases and J by 3 bases, with 12 bases between the two germline ends. CDR3 DNA: TGTGCCAGCAGTTTCGCAGGGGCGAGCTACGAGCAGTACTTC. As protein: CASSFAGASYEQYF.

The chain employs TRBV23-1 and TRBJ2-7, with 8 nucleotides matching TRBD1. TRBV23-1 qualifies as an ORF whose function is uncertain. This CDR3 comprises 14 residues. V shed 2 bases and J 7 bases; nucleotides not matched to a gene: 7. CDR3 protein: CASSQQGAQREQYF. CDR3 bases: TGCGCCAGCAGTCAACAGGGGGCCCAGCGGGAGCAGTACTTC.

This clonotype came up a few times. V gene TRBV5-1 combines with J gene TRBJ1-1, with unresolved D. The CDR3 sequence is 15 residues long. Per the germline V gene, CDR1 is SGHRS and CDR2 is YFSETQ. The germline V and J ends were trimmed by 2 bases and 3 bases, with 14 bases remaining between them. CDR3 amino acids: CASSFESRMYTEAFF. Written as DNA, the CDR3 is TGCGCCAGCAGCTTCGAAAGCAGGATGTACACTGAAGCTTTCTTT.

The chain links TRBV9 to TRBJ2-5; tentatively, D is TRBD2 (5 bases). This CDR3 is built from 17 residues. From germline, CDR1 is SGDLS and CDR2 YYNGEE. Trimming cost V 4 bases and J 2 bases, with 21 bases left between them. As DNA, the CDR3 is TGTGCCAGCAGCCCCCGGCCCGGCGCGACGGGGCAAGAGACCCAGTACTTC. Amino acids: CASSPRPGATGQETQYF.

This clonotype was counted only a few times. The chain carries TRBV2 and TRBJ2-2; D perhaps matches TRBD2 (6 bases). The CDR3 runs to 14 residues. Per germline, CDR1 SNHLY and CDR2 FYNNEI. V lost 4 bases and J lost 5, with 11 bases in between. CDR3 DNA: TGTGCCAGCAGTGGCCGGGGGAGAACCGGGGAGCTGTTTTTT. As protein: CASSGRGRTGELFF.

This clonotype was detected a few times. The chain uses TRBV14 and TRBJ1-2; D unresolved. This CDR3 region has 15 residues. Trimming took 4 bases from V and 1 from J, leaving 13 bases between them. CDR1 is SGHDN, CDR2 FVKESK, per germline. For the CDR3, the DNA is TGTGCCAGCAGCCGCCGAGGCGGGGTTAACTATGGCTACACCTTC. Its protein product is CASSRRGGVNYGYTF.

Only a few counts were recorded for this clonotype. V and J are TRBV20-1 and TRBJ2-3; 8 bases match TRBD1. This CDR3 contains 13 residues. Trimming took 6 bases from V and 4 from J; bases not matched to a gene: 6. In germline, CDR1 is DFQATT, CDR2 SNEGSKA (reference sequence). CDR3 sequence (DNA): TGCAGTGCCAGGGGGCGGGGCGCAGATACGCAGTATTTT. It is translated as CSARGRGADTQYF.

This clonotype has a handful of counts. The CDR3 is CASSLDRTGIQTQYF. The CDR3 bases are TGCGCCAGCAGCTTGGACCGGACAGGGATACAGACCCAGTACTTC. V gene TRBV5-1 combines with J gene TRBJ2-5; 8 nucleotides align to TRBD1. The CDR3 is made up of 15 amino acids. Germline V CDR1 and CDR2: SGHRS, YFSETQ. Trimming cost V 0 bases and J 6 bases; bases outside gene matches: 7.

A few counts support this clonotype. This chain uses TRBV4-1 with TRBJ1-5; D not certain. V was cut by 0 bases and J by 5 bases, with 5 bases left in between. Germline CDR1 is MGHRA and CDR2 is YSYEKL. The CDR3 is 13 residues long. CDR3 region: CASSQDPYQPQHF. CDR3 nucleotide sequence: TGCGCCAGCAGCCAAGATCCCTATCAGCCCCAGCATTTT.

This clonotype was counted between two and nine times. The chain recombines TRBV6-5 with TRBJ2-5, with D possibly being TRBD1 (5 bases). The CDR3 is 16 amino acids. From germline, CDR1 is MNHEY and CDR2 SVGAGI. The V and J ends lost 0 bases and 1 base respectively, with 12 bases between them. CDR3: CASSYSQGYSQETQYF. The CDR3 nucleotides read TGTGCCAGCAGTTACTCGCAGGGCTACTCCCAAGAGACCCAGTACTTC.